A few counts support the clone carrying this TCR beta chain. Its target is unknown. CDR3-region Arm-PCR and iRepertoire HTBI primers produced the TCR beta libraries. TCRdb processed the multiplex PCR reads anew with MiXCR; each CDR3 protein has one entry. The repertoire holds some 370,000 distinct CDR3 sequences, with less than 25% as singletons. Time point specified: persistent/refractory GD, antithyroid drugs over 5 years with positive TRAb. From RNA extracted from PBMCs, the TCR library was made. Graves' disease was diagnosed by American Thyroid Association guidelines. Those enrolled as patients came out of an endocrinology department in Xi'an, China. Between the trimmed V and J ends, which lost 7 bases and 1 base, there was a span of 16 bases. This CDR3 contains 15 residues. Germline-derived CDR1 and CDR2 are LNHDA and SQIVND (reference sequence). The data originate from a study of regulatory T cells in long-lasting Graves disease.

Study observations and caveats: TRBV28, TRBJ1-2 and TRBJ2-5 emerged as the favored segments in persistent disease.

This sequence joins TRBV19 and TRBJ1-1; the D gene is possibly TRBD1 (5 bases). The material sequenced was peripheral blood mononuclear cells (PBMCs), taken when the disease was refractory, from a patient treated with antithyroid drugs. The TCR sequence derives from a female donor with Graves disease. CDR3 sequence: CASKVQGTRNTEAFF. The DNA for the CDR3 is TGTGCCAGTAAGGTTCAGGGAACAAGGAACACTGAAGCTTTCTTT.